This T cell receptor beta chain derives from a study of T cell changes during pregnancy in multiple sclerosis. TCRdb's table, derived via immunoSEQ multiplex PCR, lists solely in-frame clones and lacks some. The sample has around 50,000 clones, 85% to 90% seen once. Trimming cost V 6 bases and J 1 base, with 11 bases left between them. Per the germline V gene, CDR1 is MNHEY and CDR2 is SVGAGI. The CDR3 is 14 amino acids. The V gene is TRBV6-5, the J gene TRBJ2-3, with a possible D match to TRBD2 (7 bases). This TCR was sampled from a female donor with multiple sclerosis, enrolled in a pregnancy study. The specimen comprised CD8+ T cells from peripheral blood mononuclear cells, sampled in the second trimester of pregnancy. The CDR3 protein is CASSLGGGTDTQYF. The CDR3 DNA reads TGTGCCAGCAGCCTAGGGGGGGGCACAGATACGCAGTATTTT.